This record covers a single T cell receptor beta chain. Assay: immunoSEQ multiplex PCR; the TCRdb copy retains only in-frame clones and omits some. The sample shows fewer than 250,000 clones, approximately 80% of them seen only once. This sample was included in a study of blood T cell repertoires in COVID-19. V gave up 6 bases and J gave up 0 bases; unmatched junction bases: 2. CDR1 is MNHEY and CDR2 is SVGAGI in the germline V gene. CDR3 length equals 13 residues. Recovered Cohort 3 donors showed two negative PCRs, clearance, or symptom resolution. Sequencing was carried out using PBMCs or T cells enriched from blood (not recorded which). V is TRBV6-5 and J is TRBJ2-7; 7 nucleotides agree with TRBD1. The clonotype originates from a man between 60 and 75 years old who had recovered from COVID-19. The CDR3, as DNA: TGTGCCAGCAGGGACAGGAGCTCCTACGAGCAGTACTTC. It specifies CASRDRSSYEQYF.